The 31 T cell receptor beta chains listed next were all sequenced from one sample in a study of sequential checkpoint blockade in melanoma (dated by TCRdb to between 2018 and 2021). The treatment or condition label corresponds to: randomized to nivolumab then ipilimumab (arm A) or the reverse (arm B). Receptor libraries were prepared by the immunoSEQ multiplex PCR assay. The immuneACCESS repertoire file appears here via TCRdb, limited to in-frame rearrangements. These files lack a portion of the clones; in checked studies, under half of the deficit traces to unresolved V genes, and the cause of the others is not known. This sample is represented by over 1,500 clones; around 19% of them were singletons. Clones ranked in the top ten supply around 8.8% of the sample. The source was tumor tissue (inferred from file names), collected from a patient given nivolumab and ipilimumab in sequence. These receptors were obtained from a human donor with melanoma.

The J gene is TRBJ1-5, the V gene TRBV15; D is unresolved. The ends were cut back, 8 bases at V and 0 bases at J, with 14 bases in the middle. The germline V gene has CDR1 LNHNV and CDR2 YYDKDF (reference sequence). The length of the CDR3 is 15 residues. The CDR3 DNA reads as TGTGCCACCTCACCGGGGAGCTATAGCAATCAGCCCCAGCATTTT. This gives the protein CATSPGSYSNQPQHF.

This clone was counted between two and nine times. CDR3 sequence (DNA): TGTGCCAGCAGTTTACGGACAGACTACGAGCAGTACTTC. This gives the protein CASSLRTDYEQYF. The chain has TRBV28 and TRBJ2-7, with a weak D call TRBD1 (6 bases). The CDR3 runs 13 residues. V was trimmed by 2 bases and J by 3 bases, leaving 8 bases between them. The germline V gene has CDR1 MDHEN and CDR2 SYDVKM.

This clone counts as medium-sized (0.01 to 0.1%). The gene calls are TRBV11-3 and TRBJ1-6; D ambiguous. CDR3 length: 16 residues. Looked up from germline, CDR1 is SGHNT and CDR2 is YENEEA. Trimming removed 2 bases from V and 9 bases from J, with 17 bases in between. The CDR3 region is CASSLKVSTITSPLHF. The DNA for the CDR3 is TGTGCCAGCAGCTTAAAGGTTTCAACTATCACTTCACCCCTCCACTTT.

Here the CDR3 reads CASSFTGTGRETQYF. DNA for the CDR3: TGTGCCAGCAGTTTCACCGGGACAGGGAGAGAGACCCAGTACTTC. V is TRBV25-1 and J is TRBJ2-5; TRBD1 matches 9 bases. V dropped 5 bases and J dropped 4; count of bases not matched to a gene: 8. CDR3 length: 15 amino acids. Germline V gene sequence: CDR1 MGHDK, CDR2 SYGVNS. The full variable domain, in which reference TRBV25-1 and TRBJ2-5 provide the parts outside the CDR3, is EADIYQTPRYLVIGTGKKITLECSQTMGHDKMYWYQQDPGMELHLIHYSYGVNSTEKGDLSSESTVSRIRTEHFPLTLESARPSHTSQYLCASSFTGTGRETQYFGPGTRLLVL.

This clone is judged medium-sized (0.01 to 0.1%). The chain couples TRBV9 to TRBJ2-7; D uncertain. Germline V CDR1 and CDR2: SGDLS, YYNGEE. V was trimmed by 4 bases and J by 0 bases, leaving 8 bases between them. The CDR3 sequence is 13 residues long. The CDR3 DNA sequence: TGTGCCAGCAGCCCCTCCAACTCCTACGAGCAGTACTTC. This codes for CASSPSNSYEQYF. The full variable domain, in which reference TRBV9 and TRBJ2-7 provide the parts outside the CDR3, is DSGVTQTPKHLITATGQRVTLRCSPRSGDLSVYWYQQSLDQGLQFLIQYYNGEERAKGNILERFSAQQFPDLHSELNLSSLELGDSALYFCASSPSNSYEQYFGPGTRLTVT.

This chain links TRBV6-8 with TRBJ1-4; 9 bases are shared with TRBD1. The CDR3 is made up of 15 amino acids. J lost 10 bases, V lost 0 bases, and 6 bases had no gene match. In germline, CDR1 is MNHGY, CDR2 SAAAGT. The CDR3, as DNA: TGTGCCAGCAGTTACTCGTGGGACAGGGTCGGAAAACTGTTTTTT. Translation gives CASSYSWDRVGKLFF.

By share of the sample, this clone is medium-sized. The V and J genes are TRBV11-3 and TRBJ2-7; either TRBD1 or TRBD2 may supply D (5 bases each). The germline V gene has CDR1 SGHNT and CDR2 YENEEA. The CDR3 spans 16 residues. Trimming pared 3 bases from V and 0 bases from J, leaving 15 bases between. In DNA, the CDR3 is TGTGCCAGCAGCTTTTTGACCGGGACCGACTCCTACGAGCAGTACTTC. Amino acids: CASSFLTGTDSYEQYF.

This clone is judged medium-sized. V and J are TRBV11-3 and TRBJ2-5, with 9 bases that match TRBD2. This CDR3 has 16 amino acids. The germline CDR1 and CDR2 sequences are SGHNT and YENEEA. V was clipped by 3 bases and J by 5 bases; unmatched bases: 10. The CDR3 sequence: CASSLSVGGGAETQYF. DNA for the CDR3: TGTGCCAGCAGCTTGTCGGTTGGCGGGGGGGCCGAGACCCAGTACTTC.

This clone has a handful of counts. J is TRBJ1-1 and V is TRBV6-8; D is possibly TRBD1 (6 bases). V was cut by 5 bases and J by 4 bases, with 8 bases left in between. This CDR3 contains 12 residues. The germline V gene encodes CDR1 MNHGY and CDR2 SAAAGT. Written as DNA, the CDR3 is TGTGCCAGCAGTAGGACAGCCACTGAAGCTTTCTTT. It yields the protein CASSRTATEAFF.

This clone was observed a few times. The gene calls are TRBV9 and TRBJ2-5; the match to TRBD2 covers 8 bases. The germline CDR1 and CDR2 sequences are SGDLS and YYNGEE. The CDR3 is 13 residues long. V lost 0 bases, J lost 7 bases, and 2 bases stayed unmatched. The CDR3: CASSVGLAGTQYF. DNA of the CDR3: TGTGCCAGCAGCGTAGGGCTAGCGGGGACCCAGTACTTC.

This clone was detected a few times. This chain connects TRBV18 to TRBJ2-5; D is ambiguous. V was clipped by 1 base and J by 0 bases, with 9 bases between them. There are 15 residues in the CDR3. CDR1 is KGHSH, CDR2 LQKENI, per germline. CDR3 region: CASSPLPLHQETQYF. The CDR3, as DNA: TGTGCCAGCTCACCACTCCCCTTACACCAAGAGACCCAGTACTTC.

This clone is judged medium-sized. The chain uses TRBV11-3 and TRBJ2-2; D might be TRBD1 (5 bases). CDR1 and CDR2 from the germline V gene are SGHNT and YENEEA. The V and J ends lost 3 bases and 6 bases respectively, with 11 bases between them. There are 14 residues in the CDR3. The CDR3 sequence is CASSLGLGAGELFF. The CDR3 DNA reads TGTGCCAGCAGCTTGGGTCTAGGGGCCGGGGAGCTGTTTTTT.

The chain couples TRBV29-1 to TRBJ2-5; perhaps D is TRBD1 or TRBD2 (6 bases each). V gave up 6 bases and J gave up 3 bases, with 20 bases separating them. The CDR3 loop spans 15 amino acids. Germline assignment: CDR1 SQVTM and CDR2 ANQGSEA. CDR3 in DNA: TGCAGCGTCGGCCCCGCCCCGGGGGCGAAAGAGACCCAGTACTTC. Amino acids: CSVGPAPGAKETQYF. Full variable domain (missing parts from reference TRBV29-1 and TRBJ2-5): SAVISQKPSRDICQRGTSLTIQCQVDSQVTMMFWYRQQPGQSLTLIATANQGSEATYESGFVIDKFPISRPNLTFSTLTVSNMSPEDSSIYLCSVGPAPGAKETQYFGPGTRLLVL.

This clone was observed a few times. The chain has TRBV15 and TRBJ1-2; 7 positions match TRBD1. The CDR3 runs to 16 residues. Germline values: CDR1 LNHNV, CDR2 YYDKDF (reference sequence). Trimming cost V 5 bases and J 4 bases; bases outside gene matches: 13. The CDR3 sequence is CATSGTASDRVYGYTF. The CDR3 DNA reads as TGTGCCACCAGCGGTACGGCCAGCGACAGGGTCTATGGCTACACCTTC.

As DNA, the CDR3 is TGCGCCAGCGCAACAGATAGCAATCAGCCCCAGCATTTT. Its protein product is CASATDSNQPQHF. This sequence joins TRBV10-2 and TRBJ1-5; D is undetermined. This CDR3 has 13 amino acids. V was shortened by 8 bases and J by 0 bases, with 8 bases between the two germline ends. The germline V gene encodes CDR1 WSHSY and CDR2 SAAADI.

This clone was detected only a few times. This sequence joins TRBV5-1 and TRBJ1-4, with D perhaps matching TRBD1 (6 bases). Trimming stripped 0 bases from V and 8 bases from J, with 11 bases between. This CDR3 contains 14 residues. CDR1 SGHRS and CDR2 YFSETQ come from the germline V gene. CDR3 in amino acids: CASSLEGGREKLFF. CDR3 nucleotide sequence: TGCGCCAGCAGCTTGGAAGGGGGTCGCGAAAAACTGTTTTTT. Combining the CDR3 with reference TRBV5-1 and TRBJ1-4 gives the whole variable domain KAGVTQTPRYLIKTRGQQVTLSCSPISGHRSVSWYQQTPGQGLQFLFEYFSETQRNKGNFPGRFSGRQFSNSRSEMNVSTLELGDSALYLCASSLEGGREKLFFGSGTQLSVL.

By its share, this clone is medium-sized. The CDR3 DNA sequence: TGTGCCAGCAGCTTCTCCGGGACAGGGTGGTACGAGCAGTACTTC. Its translation is CASSFSGTGWYEQYF. V and J are TRBV11-3 and TRBJ2-7; TRBD1 matches at 9 bases. Unmatched junction bases numbered 7, after V lost 3 bases and J lost 4 bases. The CDR3 runs 15 residues. Germline-derived CDR1 and CDR2 are SGHNT and YENEEA.

This clone occurred many times. V and J are TRBV11-3 and TRBJ1-2, with 8 bases identical to TRBD1. CDR3 length equals 15 residues. CDR1 is SGHNT and CDR2 is YENEEA in the germline V gene. Trimming cost V 2 bases and J 7 bases; bases outside gene matches: 9. The CDR3 DNA sequence: TGTGCCAGCAGCTTACGGGTGGACAGGGTGTGTGGCTACACCTTC. Protein product: CASSLRVDRVCGYTF. The variable domain in full, with the rest retrieved from reference TRBV11-3 and TRBJ1-2, is EAGVVQSPRYKIIEKKQPVAFWCNPISGHNTLYWYLQNLGQGPELLIRYENEEAVDDSQLPKDRFSAERLKGVDSTLKIQPAELGDSAVYLCASSLRVDRVCGYTFGSGTRLTVV.

Relative to its sample, this clone is large. The chain employs TRBV9 and TRBJ2-1; TRBD1 agrees at 7 bases. The junction had 10 bases not matched to a gene; V was cut back by 5 bases and J by 5 bases. The length of the CDR3 is 15 residues. The germline gives CDR1 SGDLS, CDR2 YYNGEE. The CDR3 protein is CASSGTERVNNEQFF. CDR3 coding DNA: TGTGCCAGCAGTGGGACAGAGAGGGTAAACAATGAGCAGTTCTTC.

Relative to its sample, this clone is medium-sized. V usage is TRBV11-3 and J usage is TRBJ2-3, with 10 bases fitting TRBD2. V was pared by 4 bases and J by 0 bases, with 13 bases of the junction left unmatched. This CDR3 has 19 residues. In germline, CDR1 is SGHNT, CDR2 YENEEA. CDR3 loop: CASSSGLQRGGISTDTQYF. The CDR3 DNA follows: TGTGCCAGCAGCTCCGGACTGCAGCGGGGGGGCATAAGCACAGATACGCAGTATTTT.

Sample share makes this clone medium-sized. The rearrangement links TRBV9 to TRBJ2-6; 8 positions agree with TRBD1. CDR3 size: 18 residues. With V trimmed by 4 bases and J by 1 base, 10 bases remained unmatched. Per germline, CDR1 SGDLS and CDR2 YYNGEE. CDR3 in DNA: TGTGCCAGCAGCCCCAGGACAGGGTCCCTTTCTGGGGCCAACGTCCTGACTTTC. Translated: CASSPRTGSLSGANVLTF.

This clone is judged large. The V gene is TRBV15, the J gene TRBJ2-7; TRBD1 agrees at 12 bases. The germline V gene encodes CDR1 LNHNV and CDR2 YYDKDF (reference sequence). This CDR3 comprises 16 residues. The trim removed 5 bases at V and 7 bases at J, leaving 12 bases unmatched. CDR3 loop: CATSERTGQGAREQYF. The CDR3 DNA reads as TGTGCCACCAGCGAGCGAACGGGACAGGGGGCTCGGGAGCAGTACTTC.

This clone was counted between two and nine times. The V call is TRBV11-3, the J call TRBJ2-1; D gene unclear. Germline CDR1 reads SGHNT; CDR2 reads YENEEA. This CDR3 region has 15 residues. Trimming took 6 bases from V and 2 from J, leaving 14 bases between them. The CDR3 spells CASRNQARAYNEQFF. The CDR3 nucleotides read TGTGCCAGCAGAAACCAGGCAAGAGCCTACAATGAGCAGTTCTTC.

V and J are TRBV28 and TRBJ1-6; D is ambiguous. CDR1 and CDR2 (germline): MDHEN, SYDVKM. This CDR3 is built from 13 residues. The V gene lost 6 bases and the J gene lost 6 bases, with 9 bases spanning the gap. CDR3 sequence (DNA): TGTGCCAGCAGCCTTATATTTAATTCACCCCTCCACTTT. Protein: CASSLIFNSPLHF.

The rearrangement joins TRBV9 to TRBJ2-2; 12 nucleotides line up with TRBD2. The CDR3 spans 16 residues. With V trimmed by 4 bases and J by 3 bases, 4 bases remained unmatched. Germline V lookup: CDR1 SGDLS, CDR2 YYNGEE. The CDR3 region is CASSPWTSGDTGELFF. In DNA, the CDR3 is TGTGCCAGCAGCCCTTGGACTAGCGGGGACACCGGGGAGCTGTTTTTT.

The chain uses TRBV28 and TRBJ2-5; D unresolved. Trimming removed 7 bases from V and 4 bases from J, with 16 bases in between. Germline values: CDR1 MDHEN, CDR2 SYDVKM. The CDR3 length is 14 residues. CDR3 DNA: TGTGCCAGCATCCCGGCCCGACCGGGAGAGACCCAGTACTTC. As protein: CASIPARPGETQYF.

There are a few counts of this clone. The V and J genes are TRBV5-1 and TRBJ1-5; D possibly corresponds to TRBD1 (5 bases). The germline V and J ends were trimmed by 4 bases and 4 bases, with 12 bases remaining between them. This CDR3 comprises 14 residues. The V gene's germline CDR1 is SGHRS and CDR2 YFSETQ. The CDR3 region has the DNA TGCGCCAGCAGCCGGCAGGGAGGAAATCAGCCCCAGCATTTT. It yields the protein CASSRQGGNQPQHF.

The rearrangement links TRBV5-1 to TRBJ1-2, with 7 bases fitting TRBD1. The CDR3 covers 19 residues. From germline, CDR1 is SGHRS and CDR2 YFSETQ. Trimming took 2 bases from V and 2 from J; bases not matched to a gene: 18. CDR3: CASSFLTLRVTGRNYGYTF. The CDR3 bases are TGCGCCAGCAGCTTCTTGACCCTCCGTGTGACAGGGAGGAACTATGGCTACACCTTC.

V gene TRBV28 combines with J gene TRBJ1-4, with D possibly TRBD1 on 6 matching bases. CDR3 length: 14 amino acids. Germline assignment: CDR1 MDHEN and CDR2 SYDVKM. Trimming removed 2 bases from V and 7 bases from J, with 11 bases in between. The CDR3 sequence: CASSLAGASEKLFF. In nucleotides, the CDR3 is TGTGCCAGCAGTTTAGCAGGGGCGAGTGAAAAACTGTTTTTT.

Here the CDR3 reads CASSRDRKSYEQYF. For the CDR3, the DNA is TGTGCCAGCAGTCGGGACAGAAAGTCCTACGAGCAGTACTTC. This rearrangement joins TRBV6-8 to TRBJ2-7; TRBD1 matches 7 bases. The ends lost 5 bases at V and 1 base at J; junction bases unmatched: 5. The germline CDR1 and CDR2 sequences are MNHGY and SAAAGT. The CDR3 has 14 amino acids.

This clone was detected ten times or more. The rearrangement links TRBV11-3 to TRBJ2-5, with TRBD1 matching 11 bases. The CDR3 has 14 residues. V shed 6 bases, J shed 9 bases, and the junction held 9 bases outside the gene matches. From germline, CDR1 is SGHNT and CDR2 YENEEA. The CDR3 nucleotides read TGTGCCAGCAGTTCTGGACAGGGGGCTAGGGCCCAGTACTTC. It codes for CASSSGQGARAQYF. The whole variable domain, filled in from reference TRBV11-3 and TRBJ2-5, reads EAGVVQSPRYKIIEKKQPVAFWCNPISGHNTLYWYLQNLGQGPELLIRYENEEAVDDSQLPKDRFSAERLKGVDSTLKIQPAELGDSAVYLCASSSGQGARAQYFGPGTRLLVL.